This T cell receptor beta chain was observed in a study of CD8 T cells in ankylosing spondylitis. In regard to this clonotype: The target antigen is unknown.

This CDR3 contains 15 residues. Trimming took off 4 bases at V and 2 bases at J, with 15 bases between the two ends. CDR1 MNHNS and CDR2 SASEGT come from the germline V gene. TCRdb processed the 5' RACE reads anew with MiXCR; each CDR3 protein has one entry. Of 300,000 to 400,000 distinct CDR3 sequences in the sample, 20% to 25% were seen once. Regarding the study as a whole: Reactive arthritis synovial fluid and blood previously showed some of these motif variants. Ankylosing spondylitis blood appeared to carry a characteristic TCR beta motif of 7 or 8 highly homologous variants.

Sequenced input: blood, either unsorted or a sorted T cell fraction (not recorded which). The J gene is TRBJ2-7, the V gene TRBV6-1; D possibly matches TRBD1 or TRBD2 (5 bases each). The receptor was isolated from a male donor with ankylosing spondylitis. The DNA for the CDR3 is TGTGCCAGCAGTGTCCCGGGACGGCCTCCCTACGAGCAGTACTTC. Translation gives CASSVPGRPPYEQYF.